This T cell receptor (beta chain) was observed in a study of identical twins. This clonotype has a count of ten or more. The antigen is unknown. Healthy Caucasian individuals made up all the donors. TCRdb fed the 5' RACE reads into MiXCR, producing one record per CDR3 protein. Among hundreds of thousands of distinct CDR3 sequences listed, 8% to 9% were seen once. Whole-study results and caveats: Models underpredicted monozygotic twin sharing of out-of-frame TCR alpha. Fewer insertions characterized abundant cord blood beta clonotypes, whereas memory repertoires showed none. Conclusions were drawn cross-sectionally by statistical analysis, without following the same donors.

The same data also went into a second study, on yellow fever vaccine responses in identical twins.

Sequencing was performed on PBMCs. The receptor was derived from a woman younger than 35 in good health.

CDR3 sequence reads: CSARPGLLNNEQFF. CDR3 DNA: TGCAGTGCTAGGCCGGGGCTCCTAAACAATGAGCAGTTCTTC. The chain uses TRBV20-1 and TRBJ2-1, with D possibly being TRBD1 or TRBD2 (5 bases each). This CDR3 is built from 14 residues. Trimming cost V 3 bases and J 5 bases, with 14 bases left between them. The germline V gene encodes CDR1 DFQATT and CDR2 SNEGSKA (reference sequence).